The clone carrying this TCR beta chain was picked up many times. Its antigen is as yet unknown. TCR beta CDR3 regions were amplified from RNA transcripts. The TCR CDR3 was amplified in a first-round RT-PCR using the HTBI primer set. TCRdb reanalysed the multiplex PCR reads using MiXCR and keeps one entry per CDR3 protein. The sample has a few hundred thousand distinct CDR3 sequences, around 13% seen once. Fresh peripheral blood, around 10 ml of it, supplied the PBMCs. The V and J ends lost 6 bases and 1 base respectively, with 9 bases between them. This CDR3 contains 14 residues. This sample is part of a study of T cells in Graves' hyperthyroidism and ophthalmopathy. Study as a whole: Once the initial diagnosis was made, peripheral blood was obtained before any treatment. Notes on the study in general: Researchers found most expanded thyroid clonotypes above 0.001 in blood as well.

The rearrangement uses TRBV12-3 or TRBV12-4 and TRBJ2-2, with no clear D. The sequencing sample was made of blood. The sequence was obtained from a woman between 35 and 50 years old with Graves' ophthalmopathy. The CDR3 DNA is TGTGCCAGCAGCATATACCGGAACACCGGGGAGCTGTTTTTT. This translates into CASSIYRNTGELFF.